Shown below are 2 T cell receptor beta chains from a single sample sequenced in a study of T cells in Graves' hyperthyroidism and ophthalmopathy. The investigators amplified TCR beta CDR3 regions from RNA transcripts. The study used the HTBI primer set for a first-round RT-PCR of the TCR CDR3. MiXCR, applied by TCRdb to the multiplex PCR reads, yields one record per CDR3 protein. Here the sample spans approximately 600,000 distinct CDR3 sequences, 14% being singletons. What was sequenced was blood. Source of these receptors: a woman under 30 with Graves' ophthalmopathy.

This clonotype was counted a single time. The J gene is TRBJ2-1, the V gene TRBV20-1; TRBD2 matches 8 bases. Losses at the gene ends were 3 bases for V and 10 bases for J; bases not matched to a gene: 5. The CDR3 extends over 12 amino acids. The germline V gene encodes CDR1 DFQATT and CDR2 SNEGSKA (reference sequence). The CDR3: CSASGRAYEQFF. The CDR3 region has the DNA TGCAGTGCTAGCGGGAGGGCCTACGAGCAGTTCTTC.

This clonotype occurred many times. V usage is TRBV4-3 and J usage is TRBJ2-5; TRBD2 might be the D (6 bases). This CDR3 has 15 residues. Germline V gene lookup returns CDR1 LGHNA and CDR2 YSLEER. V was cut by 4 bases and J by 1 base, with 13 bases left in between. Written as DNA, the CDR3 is TGCGCCAGCAGCCTAGGGACTTCGATCCAAGAGACCCAGTACTTC. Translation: CASSLGTSIQETQYF.